The rows below give T cell receptor beta chains drawn from one sample of a study of STAT5B mutations in CD4+ large granular lymphocyte leukemia. Assay: immunoSEQ multiplex PCR; the TCRdb copy retains only in-frame clones and omits some. The table has 34,000 or so clones, around 81% seen once. Sequencing was done on a sample of CD4+ T cells from blood buffy coats. The receptor source for this set is a human donor in good health. Each CDR3 is given with its conserved first and last residue. A D gene is named only where the DNA matches it firmly. A row's size may be missing; if present it is once, few, many or a size class.

V gene	D gene	J gene	clone size	CDR3 protein	CDR3 DNA
TRBV7-2	TRBD2	TRBJ2-5	NA	CASTGLAGETQYF	TGTGCCAGCACCGGACTAGCTGGGGAGACCCAATACTTC
TRBV19	NA	TRBJ2-1	once	CAVARGVTYNEQFF	TGTGCCGTAGCCAGGGGGGTAACCTACAATGAGCAGTTCTTC
TRBV2	NA	TRBJ1-1	once	CASNRELNTEAFF	TGTGCCAGTAACAGGGAGCTAAACACTGAAGCTTTCTTT
TRBV2	NA	TRBJ1-2	NA	CASTQWLEGGYTF	TGTGCCAGCACCCAATGGTTGGAAGGTGGCTACACCTTC
TRBV30	NA	TRBJ2-7	NA	CAWSVPGEQYF	TGTGCCTGGAGTGTACCCGGCGAGCAGTACTTC
TRBV28	TRBD1	TRBJ2-7	NA	CASRQGGREQYF	TGTGCCAGCAGACAGGGGGGACGCGAGCAGTACTTC
TRBV20-1	NA	TRBJ2-5	NA	CSARMGTQYF	TGCAGTGCTAGAATGGGGACCCAGTACTTC
TRBV28	TRBD2	TRBJ2-7	NA	CASSLNRKGLLGLAGTYEQYF	TGTGCCAGCAGTTTAAATCGAAAGGGCCTCCTGGGACTAGCGGGAACCTACGAGCAGTACTTC
TRBV11-3	NA	TRBJ2-3	NA	CASRKSGYSTDTQYF	TGTGCCAGCAGAAAGAGCGGGTATAGCACAGATACGCAGTATTTT
TRBV29-1	NA	TRBJ2-4	NA	CSVDGFGNIQYF	TGCAGCGTTGATGGGTTTGGAAACATTCAGTACTTC
TRBV6-5	NA	TRBJ1-6	NA	CASSYQGQSSPLHF	TGTGCCAGCAGTTACCAGGGACAAAGTTCACCCCTCCACTTT
TRBV27	TRBD1	TRBJ2-5	NA	CASSPRTGGGGETQYF	TGTGCCAGCAGTCCTCGGACAGGGGGCGGGGGAGAGACCCAGTACTTC
TRBV28	NA	TRBJ2-7	NA	CASSLYGSRSYEQYF	TGTGCCAGCAGTTTATACGGGAGCCGGTCCTACGAGCAGTACTTC
TRBV2	NA	TRBJ2-5	NA	CASSVQGQETQYF	TGTGCCAGCAGTGTTCAGGGGCAAGAGACCCAGTACTTC
TRBV4-1	NA	TRBJ2-5	once	CASSQVLQETQYF	TGCGCCAGCAGCCAAGTACTCCAAGAGACCCAGTACTTC
TRBV7-2	NA	TRBJ1-1	NA	CASSLRLNTEAFF	TGTGCCAGCAGCTTACGTCTGAACACTGAAGCTTTCTTT
TRBV28	NA	TRBJ2-1	NA	CASSSGARNSVFF	TGTGCCAGCAGCTCCGGGGCCCGGAATAGTGTATTCTTC
TRBV10-2	NA	TRBJ2-7	NA	CAIANQGNYEQYF	TGCGCCATAGCGAATCAGGGGAACTACGAGCAGTACTTC
TRBV18	TRBD1	TRBJ2-7	NA	CASSPRYGTGVDEQYF	TGTGCCAGCTCACCACGATACGGGACAGGGGTCGACGAGCAGTACTTC
TRBV5-1	NA	TRBJ1-2	NA	CASSLEEDFNYGYTF	TGCGCCAGCAGCTTGGAGGAGGATTTTAACTATGGCTACACCTTC
TRBV7-2	TRBD1	TRBJ1-3	NA	CASSLSGGDGNTIYF	TGTGCCAGCAGCTTGTCAGGGGGGGACGGAAACACCATATATTTT
TRBV19	TRBD1	TRBJ1-2	NA	CASTTGGYNLYGYTF	TGTGCCAGTACGACAGGGGGCTACAACCTGTATGGCTACACCTTC
TRBV27	TRBD2	TRBJ2-1	NA	CASTGLAGNYNEQFF	TGTGCCAGCACGGGACTAGCGGGAAACTACAATGAGCAGTTCTTC
TRBV18	NA	TRBJ1-1	once	CASSPRTGFRNTEAFF	TGTGCCAGCTCACCTCGCACAGGGTTCCGGAACACTGAAGCTTTCTTT
TRBV7-9	NA	TRBJ2-1	NA	CASSSALNEQFF	TGTGCCAGCAGCTCAGCGCTTAATGAGCAGTTCTTC